These T cell receptor beta chains were read from a single sample in a study of T cells in localized non-small cell lung cancer. Method: immunoSEQ multiplex PCR; TCRdb's copy keeps in-frame clones and lacks some. The sample records 37,000 or so clones, approximately 88% being singletons. The sequenced sample was peripheral blood, obtained before any cancer treatment. Receptors originate from a woman aged 35 to 70 with stage I lung adenocarcinoma. CDR3s include the opening cysteine and the closing phenylalanine or tryptophan. D genes are given only for firm matches. The size of a clone is reported for some rows only, either as once, few or many, or as a class for expanded clones.

TRBD1 TRBJ1-2 TRBV7-9 - CASTTLGQVLWDYGYTF TGTGCCAGCACCACTTTAGGACAGGTCCTTTGGGACTATGGCTACACCTTC
- TRBJ2-7 TRBV4-2 - CASSQEHSRGGNEQYF TGTGCCAGCAGCCAAGAGCACTCCCGAGGTGGGAACGAGCAGTACTTC
- TRBJ2-2 TRBV2 - CASSTEFSNTGELFF TGTGCCAGCAGCACAGAGTTCTCGAACACCGGGGAGCTGTTTTTT
TRBD2 TRBJ2-7 TRBV18 - CASSPSDLAAYEQYF TGTGCCAGCTCACCATCAGACCTAGCGGCTTACGAGCAGTACTTC
- TRBJ1-5 TRBV28 - CASSNVLSGPREPQHF TGTGCCAGCAGTAACGTGCTTTCGGGACCCCGAGAGCCCCAGCATTTT
- TRBJ2-7 TRBV1 - CTSNHQGSSVIGGPLNGSYEQYF TGCACCAGCAACCATCAGGGGAGTTCCGTGATCGGAGGGCCTCTCAACGGCTCCTACGAGCAGTACTTC
- TRBJ2-1 TRBV7-9 - CASSPPGGIYNEQFF TGTGCCAGCAGCCCCCCAGGGGGGATTTACAATGAGCAGTTCTTC
- TRBJ2-3 TRBV6-6 - CASSYPTATTDTQYF TGTGCCAGCAGTTACCCGACAGCGACTACAGATACGCAGTATTTT
- TRBJ2-7 TRBV7-8 - CASSLARPSGEQYF TGTGCCAGCAGCTTAGCCAGGCCTTCGGGGGAGCAGTACTTC
- TRBJ1-2 TRBV6-1 - CASRGTGTGYGYTF TGTGCCAGCAGGGGGACCGGGACTGGGTATGGCTACACCTTC
TRBD1 TRBJ2-7 TRBV11-2 - CASSFGTGYYEQYF TGTGCCAGCAGCTTCGGGACAGGGTATTACGAGCAGTACTTC
- TRBJ2-7 TRBV6-1 - CASSESAATAYEQYF TGTGCCAGCAGTGAATCGGCGGCGACGGCCTACGAGCAGTACTTC
- TRBJ1-5 TRBV10-1 - CASSVRDKNQPQHF TGCGCCAGCAGTGTGCGGGACAAAAATCAGCCCCAGCATTTT
- TRBJ2-7 TRBV5-1 - CASSWGAAGEYEQYF TGCGCCAGCAGCTGGGGGGCTGCGGGAGAGTACGAGCAGTACTTC
TRBD1 TRBJ1-1 TRBV30 - CAWSVGQGAYNTEAFF TGTGCCTGGAGTGTAGGGCAGGGGGCCTACAACACTGAAGCTTTCTTT
- TRBJ2-2 TRBV6-5 - CASSYSKAVGAGELFF TGTGCCAGCAGTTACTCGAAGGCAGTTGGGGCCGGGGAGCTGTTTTTT
- TRBJ2-5 TRBV5-1 - CASSLSQLATGRGPQETQYF TGCGCCAGCAGCTTGTCTCAGCTGGCCACGGGCAGGGGCCCGCAAGAGACCCAGTACTTC
- TRBJ2-5 TRBV18 - CASSPGQQETQYF TGTGCCAGCTCACCTGGCCAGCAAGAGACCCAGTACTTC
- TRBJ2-3 TRBV2 - CASSLQSADTQYF TGTGCCAGCAGTCTACAGTCGGCAGATACGCAGTATTTT
TRBD1 TRBJ1-4 TRBV9 once CASSVGGQGGNEKLFF TGTGCCAGCAGCGTAGGGGGACAGGGAGGCAATGAAAAACTGTTTTTT
TRBD1 TRBJ1-4 TRBV6-5 - CASSYSGTGNEKLFF TGTGCCAGCAGTTACTCCGGGACAGGGAATGAAAAACTGTTTTTT
- TRBJ1-1 TRBV30 - CAWSVSLNTEAFF TGTGCCTGGAGTGTAAGTTTAAACACTGAAGCTTTCTTT
- TRBJ2-7 TRBV6-5 - CASSYSWRDYEQYF TGTGCCAGCAGTTACTCGTGGCGGGACTACGAGCAGTACTTC
- TRBJ2-7 TRBV14 - CASSQGQDPTYEQYF TGTGCCAGCAGCCAAGGACAGGATCCTACCTACGAGCAGTACTTC
TRBD1 TRBJ1-1 TRBV11-2 - CASSEGQAINTEAFF TGTGCCAGCAGCGAGGGACAGGCGATTAACACTGAAGCTTTCTTT
- TRBJ1-3 TRBV15 - CATSRDAGAGNTIYF TGTGCCACCAGCAGAGATGCCGGGGCTGGAAACACCATATATTTT
- TRBJ2-2 TRBV2 - CASSLQGNTGELFF TGTGCCAGCAGTTTACAGGGGAACACCGGGGAGCTGTTTTTT
- TRBJ1-5 TRBV30 - CAWDSNGNQPQHF TGTGCCTGGGACTCTAACGGGAATCAGCCCCAGCATTTT
- TRBJ1-1 TRBV7-3 - CASSEGRNTEAFF TGTGCCAGCAGCGAGGGACGGAACACTGAAGCTTTCTTT
- TRBJ2-1 TRBV5-1 - CASRQGVEQFF TGCGCCAGCAGGCAAGGTGTTGAGCAGTTCTTC
- TRBJ2-2 TRBV7-2 - CASSLYTGELFF TGTGCCAGCAGCCTTTACACCGGGGAGCTGTTTTTT
- TRBJ2-1 TRBV9 - CASSVGGGQSYNEQFF TGTGCCAGCAGCGTAGGTGGGGGACAATCCTACAATGAGCAGTTCTTC
TRBD2 TRBJ2-7 TRBV18 - CASSPRGTSGLYEQYF TGTGCCAGCTCACCCCGAGGGACTAGCGGCCTCTACGAGCAGTACTTC
TRBD1 TRBJ1-1 TRBV6-6 - CASSYSPGQGKTFF TGTGCCAGCAGTTACTCCCCGGGACAGGGGAAAACTTTCTTT
TRBD2 TRBJ2-7 TRBV6-5 - CASSYSKGTSAYEQYF TGTGCCAGCAGTTACTCGAAGGGGACTAGCGCGTACGAGCAGTACTTC